This entry describes one TCR beta chain. V was pared by 3 bases and J by 2 bases, with 5 bases between. This CDR3 is 11 amino acids long. Germline V CDR1 and CDR2: GTSNPN, SVGIG (reference sequence). This entry is derived from a study of cytomegalovirus exposure and HLA in healthy donors. PCR employed 60 Vbeta and 13 Jbeta primers. The protocol was immunoSEQ multiplex PCR, while the TCRdb copy is restricted to in-frame clones and leaves out a portion. The table lists about 190,000 clones, around four fifths of them singletons. Material for sequencing was PBMCs. The clonotype was recovered from a woman aged 18-35 years in good health and CMV-seronegative. V usage is TRBV30 and J usage is TRBJ2-7, with D unclear. The CDR3 DNA sequence: TGTGCCTGGAGCAAAACCTACGAGCAGTACTTC. Protein product: CAWSKTYEQYF.